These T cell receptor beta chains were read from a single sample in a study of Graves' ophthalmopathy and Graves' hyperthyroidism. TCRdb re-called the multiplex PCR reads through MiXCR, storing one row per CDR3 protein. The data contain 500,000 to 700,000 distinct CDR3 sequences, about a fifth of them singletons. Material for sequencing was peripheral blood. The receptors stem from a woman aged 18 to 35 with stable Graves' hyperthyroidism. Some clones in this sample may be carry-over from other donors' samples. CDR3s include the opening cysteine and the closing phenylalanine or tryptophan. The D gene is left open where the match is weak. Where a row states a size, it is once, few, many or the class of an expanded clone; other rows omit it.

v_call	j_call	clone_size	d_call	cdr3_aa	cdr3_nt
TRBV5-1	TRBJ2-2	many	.	CASSPRTDKTGELFF	TGCGCCAGCAGCCCAAGGACAGACAAGACCGGGGAGCTGTTTTTT
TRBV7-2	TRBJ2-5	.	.	CASSSRQGGETQYF	TGTGCCAGCAGCTCAAGGCAGGGAGGAGAGACCCAGTACTTC
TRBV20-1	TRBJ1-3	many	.	CSARDPGWDSGNTIYF	TGCAGTGCTAGAGATCCCGGTTGGGACTCTGGAAACACCATATATTTT
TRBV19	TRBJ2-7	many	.	CASSHQGTSYEQYF	TGTGCCAGTAGTCACCAGGGGACCTCCTACGAGCAGTACTTC
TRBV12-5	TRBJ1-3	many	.	CASGLIQVYTGNTIYF	TGTGCTAGTGGTTTGATACAGGTGTACACTGGAAACACCATATATTTT
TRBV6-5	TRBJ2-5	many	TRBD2	CASRAPVASGSQETQYF	TGTGCCAGCAGGGCCCCCGTGGCTAGCGGGAGTCAAGAGACCCAGTACTTC
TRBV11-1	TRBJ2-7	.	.	CASSLPSGGGREQYF	TGTGCCAGCAGCTTACCAAGCGGAGGGGGAAGGGAGCAGTACTTC
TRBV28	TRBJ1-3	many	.	CASSLPRVTSGNTIYF	TGTGCCAGCAGTTTGCCCAGGGTGACGTCTGGAAACACCATATATTTT
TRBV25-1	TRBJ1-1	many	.	CASSEYIWDEAFF	TGTGCCAGCAGTGAATACATCTGGGATGAAGCTTTCTTT
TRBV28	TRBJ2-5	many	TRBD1	CASTLDRAQETQYF	TGTGCCAGCACCTTGGACAGGGCCCAAGAGACCCAGTACTTC
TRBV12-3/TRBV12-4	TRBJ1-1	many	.	CASSSNREIGTEAFF	TGTGCCAGCAGCTCGAACAGGGAAATTGGCACTGAAGCTTTCTTT
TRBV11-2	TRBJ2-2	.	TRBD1	CASSKPGQENTGELFF	TGTGCCAGCAGCAAACCGGGACAGGAGAACACCGGGGAGCTGTTTTTT
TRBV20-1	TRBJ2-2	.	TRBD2	CSPNPGLAGNTGELFF	TGCAGTCCAAATCCAGGACTAGCGGGGAACACCGGGGAGCTGTTTTTT
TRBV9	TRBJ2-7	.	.	CASSVVRTAWEQYF	TGTGCCAGCAGCGTAGTTAGGACAGCCTGGGAGCAGTACTTC
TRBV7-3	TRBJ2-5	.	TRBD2	CASSTGTSVRETQYF	TGTGCCAGCAGCACCGGGACTAGCGTCCGGGAGACCCAGTACTTC
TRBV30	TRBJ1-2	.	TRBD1	CAWRDRVDYGYTF	TGTGCCTGGAGGGACAGGGTTGACTATGGCTACACCTTC
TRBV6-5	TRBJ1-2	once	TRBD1	CASSYSGTGEGYTF	TGTGCCAGCAGTTACTCAGGGACAGGGGAAGGCTACACCTTC
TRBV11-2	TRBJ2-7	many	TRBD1	CASSRDRGSYEQYF	TGTGCCAGCAGCCGGGACAGGGGGTCCTACGAGCAGTACTTC
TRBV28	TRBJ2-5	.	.	CASSPRTPEGETQYF	TGTGCCAGCAGTCCGCGGACACCTGAGGGAGAGACCCAGTACTTC
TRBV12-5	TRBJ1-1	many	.	CASGLNWAEAFF	TGTGCTAGTGGTTTGAATTGGGCAGAAGCTTTCTTT
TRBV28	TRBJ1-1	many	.	CASSLSLLVTEAFF	TGTGCCAGCAGTTTAAGCCTACTAGTCACTGAAGCTTTCTTT
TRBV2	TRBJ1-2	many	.	CASPPRALPRVYTF	TGTGCCAGCCCACCTCGGGCCTTGCCGCGAGTCTACACCTTC